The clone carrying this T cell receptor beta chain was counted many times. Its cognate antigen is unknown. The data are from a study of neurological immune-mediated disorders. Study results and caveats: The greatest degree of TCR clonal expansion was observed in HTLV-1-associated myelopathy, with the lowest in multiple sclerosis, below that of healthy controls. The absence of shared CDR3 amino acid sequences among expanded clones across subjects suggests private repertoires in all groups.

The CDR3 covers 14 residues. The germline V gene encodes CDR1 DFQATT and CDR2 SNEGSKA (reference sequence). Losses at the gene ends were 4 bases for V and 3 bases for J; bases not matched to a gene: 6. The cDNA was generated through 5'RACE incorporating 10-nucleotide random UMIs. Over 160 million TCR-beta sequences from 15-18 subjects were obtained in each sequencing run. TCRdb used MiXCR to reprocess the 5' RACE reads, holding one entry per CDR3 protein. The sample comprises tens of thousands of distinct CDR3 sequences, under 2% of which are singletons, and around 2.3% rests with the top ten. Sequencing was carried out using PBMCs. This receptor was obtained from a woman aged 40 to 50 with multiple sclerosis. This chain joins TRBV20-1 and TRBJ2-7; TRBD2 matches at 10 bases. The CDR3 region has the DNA TGCAGTGCTAAGACTAGCGGGTTAATCTACGAGCAGTACTTC. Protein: CSAKTSGLIYEQYF.